This T cell receptor (beta chain) came from a study of Graves' ophthalmopathy and Graves' hyperthyroidism. Whole-study results and caveats: The authors also found most expanded thyroid clonotypes above 0.001 frequency in blood. Ophthalmopathy progression predictions by the model showed roughly 75% specificity and about 68% sensitivity.

Trimming cost V 6 bases and J 2 bases; bases outside gene matches: 5. The CDR3 runs to 14 residues. Looked up from germline, CDR1 is SGHDN and CDR2 is FVKESK. CDR3 regions of TCR beta were amplified from RNA transcripts. RT-PCR was first run with HTBI primers, then multiplex PCR in a second round. MiXCR was run by TCRdb on the multiplex PCR reads, yielding one entry per CDR3 protein. The data contain 230,000 or so distinct CDR3 sequences, about 46% of them singletons. About this clonotype: Its antigen is unknown.

Orbital computed tomography, thyroid ultrasound, TRAb, serum thyroxine and clinical symptoms formed the basis of diagnosis. Fresh peripheral blood (around 9.7 ml) yielded the PBMCs. This TCR derives from an adult man with Graves' ophthalmopathy. The rearrangement joins TRBV14 to TRBJ2-5; 8 bases are shared with TRBD1. Specimen: peripheral blood. CDR3 amino acids: CASRVGTGQETQYF. Written as DNA, the CDR3 is TGTGCCAGCAGAGTTGGGACAGGACAAGAGACCCAGTACTTC.